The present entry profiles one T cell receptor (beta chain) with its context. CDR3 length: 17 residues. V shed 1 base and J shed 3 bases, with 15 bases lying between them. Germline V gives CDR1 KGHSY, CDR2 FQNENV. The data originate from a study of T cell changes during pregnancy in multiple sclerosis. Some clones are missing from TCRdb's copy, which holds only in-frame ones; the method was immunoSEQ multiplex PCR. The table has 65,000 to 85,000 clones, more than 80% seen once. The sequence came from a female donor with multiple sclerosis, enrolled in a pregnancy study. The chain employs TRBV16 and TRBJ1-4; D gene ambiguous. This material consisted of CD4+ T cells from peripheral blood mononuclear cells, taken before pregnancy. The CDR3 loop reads CASSQLSAAEANEKLFF. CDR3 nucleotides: TGTGCCAGCAGCCAATTGTCAGCTGCGGAGGCTAATGAAAAACTGTTTTTT.